One sample yielded the 32 T cell receptor beta chains listed below, sequenced in a study of cytomegalovirus exposure and HLA in healthy donors (dated by TCRdb to 2016 to 2017). Library creation used the immunoSEQ multiplex PCR assay. A mixture of 60 forward primers for TCR Vbeta segments and 13 reverse primers for TCR Jbeta segments was used in the multiplex PCR. Held by TCRdb, this immuneACCESS table contains in-frame sequences only and omits some clones. Under half of the omission traces to an unresolved V gene where checked; the cause of the rest is unknown. The sample contains 160,000 or so clones, 60% to 80% of them found a single time. Of the sample, about 1.5% falls within the top ten clones. Specimen: PBMCs. These receptor sequences come from a male donor in good health and CMV-seronegative.

The V and J genes are TRBV4-2 and TRBJ2-3; tentatively, D is TRBD2 (6 bases). The germline V and J ends were trimmed by 4 bases and 6 bases, with 14 bases remaining between them. The CDR3 runs 14 residues. Germline assignment: CDR1 LGHNA and CDR2 YNFKEQ. The CDR3 sequence: CASSLGLGGDTQYF. DNA of the CDR3: TGTGCCAGCAGCCTGGGACTCGGAGGGGATACGCAGTATTTT.

There are a few counts of this clone. V is TRBV5-4 and J is TRBJ1-1; the D gene is possibly TRBD1 (6 bases). With 4 bases removed from V and 4 bases from J, the gap between germline ends came to 17 bases. This CDR3 spans 15 amino acids. Germline V lookup: CDR1 SGHNT, CDR2 YYREEE (reference sequence). This CDR3 is CASSTGTGSATEAFF. In DNA, the CDR3 is TGTGCCAGCAGCACAGGTACAGGGAGCGCCACTGAAGCTTTCTTT. Full variable domain (missing parts from reference TRBV5-4 and TRBJ1-1): ETGVTQSPTHLIKTRGQQVTLRCSSQSGHNTVSWYQQALGQGPQFIFQYYREEENGRGNFPPRFSGLQFPNYSSELNVNALELDDSALYLCASSTGTGSATEAFFGQGTRLTVV.

V and J are TRBV7-9 and TRBJ2-3; TRBD1 matches 10 bases. The CDR3 sequence is 15 residues long. The J segment lost 3 bases and the V segment lost 5 bases, leaving 5 bases of the junction unmatched. Looked up from germline, CDR1 is SEHNR and CDR2 is FQNEAQ (reference sequence). CDR3 loop: CASSPRQGATDTQYF. The CDR3 bases are TGTGCCAGCAGCCCTCGACAGGGGGCAACAGATACGCAGTATTTT.

This clone was seen a handful of times. The chain is built from TRBV10-1 and TRBJ2-7; 11 bases fit TRBD2. The CDR3 is 17 amino acids. CDR1 is WNHNN, CDR2 SYGVQD, per germline (reference sequence). The V and J ends lost 3 bases and 0 bases, in that order; junction bases with no gene match: 7. The CDR3 region has the DNA TGCGCCAGCAGTGACCCGACTAGCGGGGCGATCTCCTACGAGCAGTACTTC. Translation gives CASSDPTSGAISYEQYF.

This sequence joins TRBV28 and TRBJ1-5; D is perhaps TRBD1 (5 bases). The CDR3 covers 15 residues. The germline V and J ends were trimmed by 8 bases and 1 base, with 15 bases remaining between them. The germline CDR1 and CDR2 sequences are MDHEN and SYDVKM. This CDR3 reads CASFNQGLSNQPQHF. Here the CDR3 DNA reads TGTGCCAGCTTTAATCAGGGTTTAAGCAATCAGCCCCAGCATTTT.

This clone has a handful of counts. V and J are TRBV4-3 and TRBJ1-3, with TRBD1 as a possible D gene (6 bases). The V gene's germline CDR1 is LGHNA and CDR2 YSLEER. The CDR3 extends over 17 amino acids. Trimming removed 0 bases at V and 0 bases at J, with 12 bases between. CDR3 in DNA: TGCGCCAGCAGCCAAGATCATCAGGGGACCTCTGGAAACACCATATATTTT. Translated, it gives CASSQDHQGTSGNTIYF.

This clone was counted between two and nine times. The sample holds other DNA sequences that translate to the same CDR3. The chain combines TRBV6-4 with TRBJ2-3; 10 positions agree with TRBD2. This CDR3 comprises 15 residues. Looked up from germline, CDR1 is MRHNA and CDR2 is SNTAGT. Trimming removed 5 bases from V and 0 bases from J; junction bases left unmatched: 2. The CDR3 is CASSPTSGSTDTQYF. The CDR3 DNA reads as TGTGCCAGCAGTCCGACTAGCGGGAGCACAGATACGCAGTATTTT.

The chain carries TRBV6-1 and TRBJ2-1; maybe TRBD1 (8 bases). Trimming cost V 4 bases and J 8 bases, with 18 bases left between them. This CDR3 spans 15 amino acids. Germline-derived CDR1 and CDR2 are MNHNS and SASEGT. The DNA of the CDR3 is TGTGCCAGCAGTGGCGGACAGGGAGGGTCGCATGAGCAGTTCTTC. It yields the protein CASSGGQGGSHEQFF.

The rearrangement joins TRBV5-4 to TRBJ2-3; 9 nucleotides match TRBD1. Germline V gene data show CDR1 as SGHNT and CDR2 as YYREEE (reference sequence). J was trimmed by 5 bases and V by 3 bases; bases with no gene match: 4. The CDR3 has 14 amino acids. The CDR3 region is CASSYNRGQDTQYF. The DNA for the CDR3 is TGTGCCAGCAGCTACAACAGGGGGCAAGATACGCAGTATTTT.

This clone appeared once. The gene calls are TRBV7-6 and TRBJ1-5, with a weak D call TRBD1 (5 bases). Germline values: CDR1 SGHVS, CDR2 FNYEAQ. V was shortened by 0 bases and J by 2 bases, with 14 bases between the two germline ends. The CDR3 consists of 17 residues. The CDR3 sequence is CASSLARNIGGNQPQHF. The CDR3, as DNA: TGTGCCAGCAGCTTAGCGAGGAACATAGGGGGCAATCAGCCCCAGCATTTT.

The chain uses TRBV5-4 and TRBJ1-2, with a tentative D call TRBD1 (5 bases). In germline, CDR1 is SGHNT, CDR2 YYREEE (reference sequence). This CDR3 contains 16 residues. V was clipped by 4 bases and J by 2 bases, with 18 bases between them. The CDR3 DNA is TGTGCCAGCAGCCCGGAAGTGGCAGGGCCAAACTATGGCTACACCTTC. Amino acids: CASSPEVAGPNYGYTF.

A remark on this clone: Other DNA sequences of this sample code for an identical CDR3. This chain joins TRBV5-1 and TRBJ1-2; D might be TRBD1 (6 bases). The germline V gene encodes CDR1 SGHRS and CDR2 YFSETQ. Trimming removed 4 bases at V and 4 bases at J, with 8 bases between. The CDR3 is 12 residues long. The CDR3 nucleotides read TGCGCCAGCAGCCTGGACAGCTATGGCTACACCTTC. This encodes CASSLDSYGYTF.

This chain connects TRBV5-6 to TRBJ2-2; 12 nucleotides line up with TRBD1. V was pared by 1 base and J by 6 bases, with 7 bases of the junction left unmatched. The germline gives CDR1 SGHDT, CDR2 YYEEEE. This CDR3 has 17 amino acids. In nucleotides, the CDR3 is TGTGCCAGCAGCTTGCTCCGGGACAGGGGGCGCGCCGGGGAGCTGTTTTTT. This codes for CASSLLRDRGRAGELFF.

The chain uses TRBV4-1 and TRBJ2-1; 9 nucleotides agree with TRBD2. The J segment lost 9 bases and the V segment lost 4 bases, leaving 10 bases of the junction unmatched. The CDR3 spans 15 residues. CDR1 and CDR2 (germline): MGHRA, YSYEKL. CDR3 coding DNA: TGCGCCAGCAGCCCTCGAGCAGCGGGAGGCATTGAGCAGTTCTTC. The encoded protein is CASSPRAAGGIEQFF.

This chain joins TRBV19 and TRBJ1-5, with D unclear. CDR1 and CDR2 (germline): LNHDA, SQIVND (reference sequence). Trimming left V 5 bases short and J 0 bases short, with 11 bases between. The CDR3 is made up of 15 amino acids. CDR3 sequence reads: CASSLRGNSNQPQHF. The CDR3 DNA reads as TGTGCCAGTAGTCTGAGAGGGAATAGCAATCAGCCCCAGCATTTT.

The chain employs TRBV10-3 and TRBJ1-5; tentative D call: TRBD1 (6 bases). This CDR3 contains 13 residues. Trimming took off 6 bases at V and 7 bases at J, with 13 bases between the two ends. From germline, CDR1 is ENHRY and CDR2 SYGVKD. CDR3 loop: CAIRQGREQPQHF. CDR3 nucleotides: TGTGCCATCAGGCAGGGGAGAGAGCAGCCCCAGCATTTT.

This clone was counted a single time. The chain carries TRBV4-3 and TRBJ2-7; TRBD1 matches 7 bases. The length of the CDR3 is 13 residues. J was trimmed by 3 bases and V by 6 bases; bases with no gene match: 5. CDR1 and CDR2 from the germline V gene are LGHNA and YSLEER. The CDR3 region is CASSDRAGYEQYF. The CDR3 bases are TGCGCCAGCAGTGACAGGGCTGGCTACGAGCAGTACTTC.

The chain combines TRBV7-9 with TRBJ1-4, with 8 bases matching TRBD1. Trimming took 3 bases from V and 8 from J; bases not matched to a gene: 5. The CDR3 has 14 residues. The germline CDR1 and CDR2 sequences are SEHNR and FQNEAQ (reference sequence). The CDR3 region has the DNA TGTGCCAGCAGCTTGACAGGGGTTAGGGAAAAACTGTTTTTT. This sequence encodes CASSLTGVREKLFF.

The rearrangement joins TRBV5-4 to TRBJ2-1; 10 nucleotides agree with TRBD1. Germline assignment: CDR1 SGHNT and CDR2 YYREEE (reference sequence). V lost 4 bases and J lost 13; bases outside the gene matches: 14. The CDR3 runs to 15 residues. The CDR3 is CASSPGQGPSVGQFF. The CDR3, as DNA: TGTGCCAGCAGCCCGGGACAGGGGCCCTCTGTTGGACAGTTCTTC.

This chain's CDR3 is CASSATSGMGTYNEQFF. The CDR3 DNA follows: TGTGCCAGCAGCGCGACTAGCGGGATGGGGACCTACAATGAGCAGTTCTTC. The V gene is TRBV9, the J gene TRBJ2-1, with 11 bases identical to TRBD2. With V trimmed by 3 bases and J by 2 bases, 7 bases remained unmatched. The CDR3 is 17 amino acids. Germline CDR1 is SGDLS and CDR2 is YYNGEE.

V usage is TRBV12-5 and J usage is TRBJ2-5; 7 bases align to TRBD2. Germline lookup yields CDR1 LGHNT and CDR2 FRNRAP. This CDR3 comprises 16 residues. The trim removed 4 bases at V and 4 bases at J, leaving 12 bases unmatched. CDR3 sequence: CASGSTLLASPETQYF. In DNA form, the CDR3 reads TGTGCTAGTGGTTCCACCCTACTAGCGTCGCCAGAGACCCAGTACTTC. The whole variable domain, remainder taken from reference TRBV12-5 and TRBJ2-5, is DARVTQTPRHKVTEMGQEVTMRCQPILGHNTVFWYRQTMMQGLELLAYFRNRAPLDDSGMPKDRFSAEMPDATLATLKIQPSEPRDSAVYFCASGSTLLASPETQYFGPGTRLLVL.

The genes are TRBV4-3 and TRBJ2-2; TRBD2 is a possible D gene (5 bases). Germline CDR1 LGHNA, CDR2 YSLEER. V dropped 6 bases and J dropped 4 bases, with 15 bases sitting between them. The CDR3 sequence is 15 residues long. CDR3 loop: CASSPSEGGTGELFF. CDR3 DNA: TGCGCCAGCAGTCCTTCCGAGGGTGGCACCGGGGAGCTGTTTTTT.

The V and J genes are TRBV6-6 and TRBJ2-1; a weak D match, TRBD1 (6 bases). Germline lookup yields CDR1 MNHNY and CDR2 SVGAGI (reference sequence). V was pared by 3 bases and J by 2 bases, with 14 bases between. This CDR3 spans 16 amino acids. CDR3 nucleotide sequence: TGTGCCAGCAGTTATGGGCACAGGGTGGCCTACAATGAGCAGTTCTTC. This translates into CASSYGHRVAYNEQFF.

J is TRBJ2-5 and V is TRBV11-1, with TRBD1 matching 12 bases. Unmatched junction bases numbered 11, after V lost 10 bases and J lost 5 bases. The CDR3 runs to 15 residues. Germline assignment: CDR1 SGHAT and CDR2 FQDESV (reference sequence). In DNA, the CDR3 is TGTGCCACCAATACCGGGACAGGGGGCAGGGAGACCCAGTACTTC. Translating gives CATNTGTGGRETQYF.

CDR3 sequence (DNA): TGTGCCAGCAGCCTCAGACAGGGGCGGGTTGAAAAACTGTTTTTT. It specifies CASSLRQGRVEKLFF. The V and J genes are TRBV11-2 and TRBJ1-4; 8 positions match TRBD1. CDR1 and CDR2 (germline): SGHAT, FQNNGV. After removal of 5 bases from V and 7 bases from J, the junction contained 9 bases not matched to a gene. The CDR3 is made up of 15 amino acids.

This chain joins TRBV7-6 and TRBJ2-3, with 12 bases matching TRBD2. CDR1 is SGHVS, CDR2 FNYEAQ, per germline. The trim removed 5 bases at V and 6 bases at J, leaving 6 bases unmatched. This CDR3 has 15 amino acids. CDR3 sequence reads: CASSPLAGGSDTQYF. CDR3 nucleotides: TGTGCCAGCAGCCCCCTAGCGGGAGGGTCTGATACGCAGTATTTT.

The CDR3 DNA follows: TGCGCCAGCAGCCTTAGCGGGAAGAACACCGGGGAGCTGTTTTTT. Amino acid sequence: CASSLSGKNTGELFF. J is TRBJ2-2 and V is TRBV4-3; 8 positions match TRBD2. The CDR3 spans 15 residues. V lost 4 bases to trimming and J lost 1 base; unmatched junction nucleotides: 2. Germline V CDR1 and CDR2: LGHNA, YSLEER.

The chain joins TRBV7-3 to TRBJ1-3; 9 bases map to TRBD1. Germline V gene data show CDR1 as SGHTA and CDR2 as FQGTGA. Trimming cost V 5 bases and J 4 bases; bases outside gene matches: 12. The CDR3 consists of 17 residues. DNA for the CDR3: TGTGCCAGCAGCGCCCCCTCCGGGACAGGGACAGGAAACACCATATATTTT. This sequence encodes CASSAPSGTGTGNTIYF.

The V and J genes are TRBV5-8 and TRBJ2-1, with a weak D call TRBD1 (6 bases). The V gene's germline CDR1 is SGHTS and CDR2 YDEGEE. The CDR3 consists of 16 residues. V lost 6 bases and J lost 0, with 16 bases in between. The CDR3 sequence is CASIIRDTSSYNEQFF. Written as DNA, the CDR3 is TGTGCCAGCATCATCCGGGACACGAGCTCCTACAATGAGCAGTTCTTC. Complete variable domain (other parts from reference TRBV5-8 and TRBJ2-1): EAGVTQSPTHLIKTRGQQATLRCSPISGHTSVYWYQQALGLGLQFLLWYDEGEERNRGNFPPRFSGRQFPNYSSELNVNALELEDSALYLCASIIRDTSSYNEQFFGPGTRLTVL.

The chain has TRBV19 and TRBJ1-2; D uncertain. The germline CDR1 and CDR2 sequences are LNHDA and SQIVND (reference sequence). Trimming pared 6 bases from V and 4 bases from J, leaving 12 bases between. The CDR3 sequence is 13 residues long. CDR3 sequence: CASSRGNAYGYTF. CDR3 DNA: TGTGCCAGTAGCCGCGGGAATGCCTATGGCTACACCTTC.

This chain uses TRBV4-3 with TRBJ2-6, with D uncertain. CDR1 LGHNA and CDR2 YSLEER come from the germline V gene. The CDR3 has 15 amino acids. Trimming took 0 bases from V and 3 from J, leaving 6 bases between them. The CDR3 here is CASSQEFGGANVLTF. Here the CDR3 DNA reads TGCGCCAGCAGCCAAGAATTCGGTGGGGCCAACGTCCTGACTTTC.

The J gene is TRBJ2-1, the V gene TRBV5-1, with D hard to call. The V gene's germline CDR1 is SGHRS and CDR2 YFSETQ. This CDR3 spans 14 amino acids. Trimming cost V 1 base and J 2 bases, with 7 bases left between them. Here the CDR3 reads CASSLRLAYNEQFF. CDR3 in DNA: TGCGCCAGCAGCTTGAGGCTAGCCTACAATGAGCAGTTCTTC.